Reported below is one T cell receptor (beta chain). The target antigen is unknown. The data were obtained in a study of cytomegalovirus exposure and HLA in healthy donors. Whole-study results and caveats: Reported findings show TCR beta sequences accurately forecast HLA-A and HLA-B alleles in most subjects. Across HLA loci, a later analysis found differing TCR association rates, with DRB1 most and HLA-C fewest. Rare TCR sequences predominated, though certain public TCRs were found in many donors.

60 Vbeta and 13 Jbeta primers were used in PCR. Assay used: immunoSEQ multiplex PCR; TCRdb lists only in-frame clones, some missing. The sample contains more than 20,000 clones, around 77% of which appear only once. The germline V and J ends were trimmed by 5 bases and 0 bases, with 9 bases remaining between them. The CDR3 sequence is 14 residues long. Germline-derived CDR1 and CDR2 are MNHEY and SMNVEV (reference sequence). Sequenced sample: PBMCs. This clonotype originated in a man in his fifties or sixties in good health and CMV-seronegative. The V call is TRBV27, the J call TRBJ2-3, with D perhaps TRBD1 (5 bases). The CDR3 loop reads CASSLDTSTDTQYF. As DNA, the CDR3 is TGTGCCAGCAGTCTGGACACCAGCACAGATACGCAGTATTTT.